This is a list of T cell receptor beta chains from one sample in a study of beta chain features in type 1 diabetes. Assay used: immunoSEQ multiplex PCR; TCRdb lists only in-frame clones, some missing. This sample has about 15,000 clones; roughly two thirds occur once, and the top ten carry 0.79%. Sequenced sample: stem cell memory CD4+ T cells from blood. The receptors shown here come from a man aged 25 to 40 with type 1 diabetes. Both conserved end residues are part of each CDR3. Each record gives: J gene, V gene, clone size, CDR3 protein. Rows give clone size only sometimes, using once, few, many, or a class for an expanded clone.

j_call: TRBJ2-4; v_call: TRBV6-1; clone_size: -; cdr3_aa: CASRTGVTAKNIQYF
j_call: TRBJ1-4; v_call: TRBV28; clone_size: -; cdr3_aa: CASGDRDRYQLFF
j_call: TRBJ2-3; v_call: TRBV7-2; clone_size: few; cdr3_aa: CASSLGRGRTDTQYF
j_call: TRBJ1-5; v_call: TRBV7-2; clone_size: -; cdr3_aa: CASSLNNNQPQHF
j_call: TRBJ2-7; v_call: TRBV28; clone_size: -; cdr3_aa: CASSSGTASYEQYF
j_call: TRBJ2-7; v_call: TRBV7-2; clone_size: few; cdr3_aa: CASSLAGRSYEQYF
j_call: TRBJ2-1; v_call: TRBV7-2; clone_size: -; cdr3_aa: CASSLVSGGGFNEQFF
j_call: TRBJ1-2; v_call: TRBV28; clone_size: -; cdr3_aa: CASLITQGAYTF
j_call: TRBJ2-1; v_call: TRBV15; clone_size: few; cdr3_aa: CATSKGLAGVGEQFF
j_call: TRBJ2-3; v_call: TRBV2; clone_size: -; cdr3_aa: CASRDLGQGPVTDTQYF
j_call: TRBJ1-5; v_call: TRBV6-5; clone_size: -; cdr3_aa: CASSTVGGDQPQHF
j_call: TRBJ2-1; v_call: TRBV2; clone_size: once; cdr3_aa: CASRGTGPYNEQFF
j_call: TRBJ2-5; v_call: TRBV10-3; clone_size: few; cdr3_aa: CAIRAGPDQETQYF
j_call: TRBJ2-5; v_call: TRBV6-5; clone_size: -; cdr3_aa: CASSPQGEETQYF
j_call: TRBJ2-5; v_call: TRBV5-6; clone_size: -; cdr3_aa: CASTRQGNQYF
j_call: TRBJ2-3; v_call: TRBV10-1; clone_size: -; cdr3_aa: CASSESVAGSTDTQYF
j_call: TRBJ1-1; v_call: TRBV2; clone_size: -; cdr3_aa: CASSLTGGAGEAFF
j_call: TRBJ1-1; v_call: TRBV6-6; clone_size: -; cdr3_aa: CASSYRGVLNTEAFF
j_call: TRBJ2-7; v_call: TRBV19; clone_size: -; cdr3_aa: CASSPRGQYEQYF
j_call: TRBJ1-1; v_call: TRBV19; clone_size: once; cdr3_aa: CASSLRRTVNTEAFF
j_call: TRBJ2-7; v_call: TRBV5-1; clone_size: -; cdr3_aa: CASSSGQGNYEQYF
j_call: TRBJ2-1; v_call: TRBV6-5; clone_size: few; cdr3_aa: CASSWGAGGVYNEQFF
j_call: TRBJ2-2; v_call: TRBV9; clone_size: -; cdr3_aa: CASSVGRGGPRELFF
j_call: TRBJ2-2; v_call: TRBV2; clone_size: few; cdr3_aa: CASSVDSTGELFF
j_call: TRBJ2-1; v_call: TRBV18; clone_size: -; cdr3_aa: CASSPGTGDEQFF
j_call: TRBJ2-5; v_call: TRBV5-1; clone_size: -; cdr3_aa: CASSPSGGWETQYF
j_call: TRBJ1-5; v_call: TRBV4-1; clone_size: -; cdr3_aa: CASSQKYYRDGEPGDQHF
j_call: TRBJ2-5; v_call: TRBV12-5; clone_size: few; cdr3_aa: CASSLAGLQETQYF
j_call: TRBJ2-7; v_call: TRBV6-6; clone_size: -; cdr3_aa: CASSPTGADEQYF
j_call: TRBJ1-5; v_call: TRBV28; clone_size: -; cdr3_aa: CASRGGNQPQHF
j_call: TRBJ2-5; v_call: TRBV5-6; clone_size: -; cdr3_aa: CASSLVGPGGALETQYF
j_call: TRBJ2-1; v_call: TRBV18; clone_size: once; cdr3_aa: CASSPPGDRFNEQFF
j_call: TRBJ2-1; v_call: TRBV2; clone_size: -; cdr3_aa: CASSPLGGRLSNEQFF
j_call: TRBJ2-7; v_call: TRBV18; clone_size: -; cdr3_aa: CASSPGASGGVLYEQYF
j_call: TRBJ1-2; v_call: TRBV6-5; clone_size: -; cdr3_aa: CASRRLTVNYGYTF
j_call: TRBJ2-5; v_call: TRBV5-5; clone_size: -; cdr3_aa: CASSLQGGETQYF
j_call: TRBJ1-1; v_call: TRBV7-3; clone_size: -; cdr3_aa: CASSQIPDRVRTEAFF
j_call: TRBJ2-3; v_call: TRBV10-3; clone_size: -; cdr3_aa: CAISDRTGGTDTQYF
j_call: TRBJ2-2; v_call: TRBV5-6; clone_size: few; cdr3_aa: CASQRQGTTGELFF
j_call: TRBJ2-7; v_call: TRBV6-5; clone_size: -; cdr3_aa: CASSYSWGHSYEQYF
j_call: TRBJ1-5; v_call: TRBV6-1; clone_size: -; cdr3_aa: CACGGAGRQPQHF
j_call: TRBJ2-7; v_call: TRBV5-1; clone_size: -; cdr3_aa: CASSLGGGLSYEQYF
j_call: TRBJ1-5; v_call: TRBV7-9; clone_size: -; cdr3_aa: CASSLYGGQPQHF
j_call: TRBJ2-5; v_call: TRBV7-3; clone_size: -; cdr3_aa: CASSLGLAGSLQETQYF
j_call: TRBJ2-5; v_call: TRBV7-9; clone_size: -; cdr3_aa: CASSLAQLAAETQYF